This passage covers 12 T cell receptor beta chains from one sample sequenced in a study of radiotherapy plus CTLA-4 blockade in lung cancer. The data were produced by immunoSEQ multiplex PCR, yet TCRdb's version contains in-frame clones alone and is incomplete. The table lists about 90,000 clones, about 85% of them singletons. The input for sequencing was peripheral blood, taken from a patient treated with radiotherapy plus ipilimumab. The receptor set was obtained from a human donor with non-small cell lung cancer that progressed on radiotherapy plus ipilimumab.

This clone has only one observation. V is TRBV9 and J is TRBJ1-6; TRBD1 might be the D (6 bases). Germline V CDR1 and CDR2: SGDLS, YYNGEE. The V end was cut by 3 bases, the J end by 10 bases, with 11 bases between. The CDR3 sequence is 13 residues long. In nucleotides, the CDR3 is TGTGCCAGCAGCGAGGGGGGGGCCTCACCCCTCCACTTT. Amino acid sequence: CASSEGGASPLHF.

The chain recombines TRBV7-2 with TRBJ1-1; D possibly corresponds to TRBD1 (6 bases). The V end lost 5 bases, the J end lost 1 base, and 11 bases lay between the germline ends. The germline V gene encodes CDR1 SGHTA and CDR2 FQGNSA. This CDR3 is 14 amino acids long. Written as DNA, the CDR3 is TGTGCCAGCAGCAAACAGGGCGAGAACACTGAAGCTTTCTTT. It is translated as CASSKQGENTEAFF.

V usage is TRBV29-1 and J usage is TRBJ2-7; D is possibly TRBD2 (6 bases). Germline values: CDR1 SQVTM, CDR2 ANQGSEA. The CDR3 is made up of 13 amino acids. V was cut by 5 bases and J by 3 bases, with 14 bases left in between. The CDR3 DNA reads as TGCAGCGTTCCCGGAGGGGCACTCTACGAGCAGTACTTC. It encodes CSVPGGALYEQYF.

V and J are TRBV4-3 and TRBJ1-2, with a weak D call TRBD1 (6 bases). Looked up from germline, CDR1 is LGHNA and CDR2 is YSLEER. Trimming took off 0 bases at V and 4 bases at J, with 9 bases between the two ends. This CDR3 comprises 14 residues. The CDR3 reads CASSQDGGGYGYTF. DNA for the CDR3: TGCGCCAGCAGCCAAGATGGGGGCGGCTATGGCTACACCTTC.

The chain carries TRBV7-9 and TRBJ1-5, with 7 bases that match TRBD1. Trimming cost V 6 bases and J 4 bases; bases outside gene matches: 18. Germline V gene data show CDR1 as SEHNR and CDR2 as FQNEAQ (reference sequence). The CDR3 sequence is 18 residues long. Written as DNA, the CDR3 is TGTGCCAGCAGTTTGGTGGGCGATCCGACAGGGTTAAATCAGCCCCAGCATTTT. Its protein product is CASSLVGDPTGLNQPQHF.

The rearrangement uses TRBV7-9 and TRBJ2-3, with TRBD1 matching over 8 bases. Germline trimming cut 5 bases from V and 5 bases from J; bases unmatched to any gene: 9. Germline V gives CDR1 SEHNR, CDR2 FQNEAQ (reference sequence). This CDR3 is 15 amino acids long. The CDR3 DNA follows: TGTGCCAGCAGCCTAAATGTACAGGGGGGAGATACGCAGTATTTT. Protein sequence: CASSLNVQGGDTQYF. Full variable domain (outside the CDR3, taken from reference TRBV7-9 and TRBJ2-3): DTGVSQNPRHKITKRGQNVTFRCDPISEHNRLYWYRQTLGQGPEFLTYFQNEAQLEKSRLLSDRFSAERPKGSFSTLEIQRTEQGDSAMYLCASSLNVQGGDTQYFGPGTRLTVL.

The rearrangement uses TRBV27 and TRBJ1-2; the D gene is possibly TRBD1 (6 bases). Per germline, CDR1 MNHEY and CDR2 SMNVEV (reference sequence). V lost 6 bases, J lost 3 bases, and 11 bases lay in between. The CDR3 contains 13 residues. Written as DNA, the CDR3 is TGTGCCAGCAGCCTAACAGGGTACTATGGCTACACCTTC. Residues: CASSLTGYYGYTF.

CDR3 bases: TGTGCCAGCAAATTCGGGCATGGGGACACTGAAGCTTTCTTT. Its protein is CASKFGHGDTEAFF. The chain links TRBV7-6 to TRBJ1-1, with D unresolved. CDR3 length: 14 residues. Trimming took off 7 bases at V and 3 bases at J, with 15 bases between the two ends. CDR1 SGHVS and CDR2 FNYEAQ come from the germline V gene.

The chain employs TRBV7-2 and TRBJ2-1; D is unresolved. Germline V CDR1 and CDR2: SGHTA, FQGNSA. The V end lost 2 bases, the J end lost 11 bases, and 10 bases lay between the germline ends. The CDR3 has 12 residues. This chain's CDR3 is CASSLSEMKQFF. DNA of the CDR3: TGTGCCAGCAGCTTAAGTGAAATGAAGCAGTTCTTC.

This clone was observed a single time. The CDR3 protein is CASSQDRPGLQEDTQYF. The CDR3 DNA reads TGTGCCAGCAGCCAAGACCGACCGGGACTCCAGGAGGATACGCAGTATTTT. The V call is TRBV4-2, the J call TRBJ2-3, with D tentatively TRBD2 (6 bases). Germline V gene data show CDR1 as LGHNA and CDR2 as YNFKEQ. The CDR3 consists of 17 residues. Trimming cost V 0 bases and J 6 bases, with 19 bases left between them.

The chain joins TRBV5-4 to TRBJ1-2; D is unresolved. The CDR3 contains 15 residues. V lost 2 bases to trimming and J lost 7 bases, with 18 bases between them. From germline, CDR1 is SGHNT and CDR2 YYREEE (reference sequence). CDR3 DNA: TGTGCCAGCAGCTTTAAGGACTGGTCTTTATCTGGCTACACCTTC. It yields the protein CASSFKDWSLSGYTF.

The V call is TRBV7-8, the J call TRBJ2-5; D gene unclear. TRBJ2-7 matches the DNA end more closely, so the J call is doubtful. The CDR3 contains 14 residues. Germline lookup yields CDR1 SGHVS and CDR2 FQNEAQ. CDR3 nucleotides: TGTGCCAGCAGCCCGATGTGGGTGGAGCGCGAGCAGTACTTC. Translation: CASSPMWVEREQYF.